One sample yielded the 4 T cell receptor beta chains listed below, sequenced in a study of T cells after yellow fever vaccination. From the 5' RACE reads, TCRdb called clonotypes with MiXCR, one entry per CDR3 protein. Of around 350,000 distinct CDR3 sequences detected, 9.5% to 13% appear once; the ten largest clones hold 15% to 20%. This material consisted of PBMCs, taken on the day of the first yellow fever vaccination. The receptors here all came from a man younger than 30 who received the YFV17D yellow fever vaccine.

There are a few counts of this clonotype. The V and J genes are TRBV12-3 or TRBV12-4 and TRBJ2-4, with TRBD1 as a possible D gene (6 bases). V lost 5 bases to trimming and J lost 5 bases, with 13 bases between them. The CDR3 runs to 14 residues. The CDR3 is CASSIDRTENIQYF. The CDR3 DNA reads as TGTGCCAGCAGTATCGACAGGACCGAAAACATTCAGTACTTC.

This sequence joins TRBV7-9 and TRBJ1-1; D is unclear. V dropped 3 bases and J dropped 6 bases, with 8 bases sitting between them. Germline V gene lookup returns CDR1 SEHNR and CDR2 FQNEAQ (reference sequence). This CDR3 is 12 amino acids long. This CDR3 reads CASSFTGSEAFF. The CDR3 DNA sequence: TGTGCCAGCAGCTTTACGGGGTCTGAAGCTTTCTTT.

This clonotype was counted a few times. V gene TRBV7-8 combines with J gene TRBJ1-2; perhaps TRBD1 as D (5 bases). Trimming left V 1 base short and J 1 base short, with 10 bases between. This CDR3 has 15 residues. Germline CDR1 SGHVS, CDR2 FQNEAQ. CDR3 nucleotides: TGTGCCAGCAGCTTAGAGGGGACGGTTAACTATGGCTACACCTTC. It codes for CASSLEGTVNYGYTF. Full variable domain (rest looked up from reference TRBV7-8 and TRBJ1-2): GAGVSQSPRYKVAKRGQDVALRCDPISGHVSLFWYQQALGQGPEFLTYFQNEAQLDKSGLPSDRFFAERPEGSVSTLKIQRTQQEDSAVYLCASSLEGTVNYGYTFGSGTRLTVV.

The chain is built from TRBV4-3 and TRBJ2-3; D not resolved. Trimming removed 2 bases at V and 4 bases at J, with 10 bases between. CDR1 and CDR2 from the germline V gene are LGHNA and YSLEER. The CDR3 is 14 amino acids. For the CDR3, the DNA is TGCGCCAGCAGCCAACGGCTCGCGCCAGATACGCAGTATTTT. Protein product: CASSQRLAPDTQYF.